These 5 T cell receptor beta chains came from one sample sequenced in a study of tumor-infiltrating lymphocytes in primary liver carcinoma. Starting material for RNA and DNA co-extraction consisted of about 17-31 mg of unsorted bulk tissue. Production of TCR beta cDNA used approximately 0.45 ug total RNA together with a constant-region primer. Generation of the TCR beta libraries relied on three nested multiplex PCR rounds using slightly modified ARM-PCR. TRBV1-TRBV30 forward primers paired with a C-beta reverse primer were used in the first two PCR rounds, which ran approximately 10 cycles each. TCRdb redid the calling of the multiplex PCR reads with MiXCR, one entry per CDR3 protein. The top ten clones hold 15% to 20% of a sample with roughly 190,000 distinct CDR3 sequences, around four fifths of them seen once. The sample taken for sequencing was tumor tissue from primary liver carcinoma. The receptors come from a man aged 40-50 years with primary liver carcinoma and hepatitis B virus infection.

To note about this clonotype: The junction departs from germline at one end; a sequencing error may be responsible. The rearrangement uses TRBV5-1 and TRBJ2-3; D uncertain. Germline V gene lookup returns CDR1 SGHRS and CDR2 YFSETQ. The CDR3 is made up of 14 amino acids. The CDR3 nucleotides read TGCGCCAGCAGCTCCAACGATCTCCCAGATGCGCAGTATTTT. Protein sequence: CASSSNDLPDAQYF.

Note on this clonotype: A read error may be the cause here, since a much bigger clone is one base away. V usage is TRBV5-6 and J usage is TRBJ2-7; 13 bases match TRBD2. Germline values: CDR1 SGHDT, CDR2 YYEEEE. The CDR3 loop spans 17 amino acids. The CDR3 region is CVSFGLAGVTSSYEQYF. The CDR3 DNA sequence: TGTGTCAGCTTTGGACTAGCGGGAGTCACCAGCTCCTACGAGCAGTACTTC. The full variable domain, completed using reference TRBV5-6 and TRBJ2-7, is DAGVTQSPTHLIKTRGQQVTLRCSPKSGHDTVSWYQQALGQGPQFIFQYYEEEERQRGNFPDRFSGHQFPNYSSELNVNALLLGDSALYLCVSFGLAGVTSSYEQYFGPGTRLTVT.

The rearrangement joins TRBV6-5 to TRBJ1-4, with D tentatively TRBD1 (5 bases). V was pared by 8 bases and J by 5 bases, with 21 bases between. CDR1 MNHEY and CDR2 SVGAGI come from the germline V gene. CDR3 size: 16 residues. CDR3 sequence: CASDYSSGTSNEKLFF. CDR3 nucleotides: TGTGCCAGCGATTACTCGTCCGGGACGTCAAATGAAAAACTGTTTTTT.

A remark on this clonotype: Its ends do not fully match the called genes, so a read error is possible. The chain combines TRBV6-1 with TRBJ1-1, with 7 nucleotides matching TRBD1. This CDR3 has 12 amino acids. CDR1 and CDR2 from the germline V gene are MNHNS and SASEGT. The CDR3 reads CPSVTGWTEVFF. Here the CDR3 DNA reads TGTCCCAGCGTGACAGGGTGGACTGAAGTTTTCTTT.

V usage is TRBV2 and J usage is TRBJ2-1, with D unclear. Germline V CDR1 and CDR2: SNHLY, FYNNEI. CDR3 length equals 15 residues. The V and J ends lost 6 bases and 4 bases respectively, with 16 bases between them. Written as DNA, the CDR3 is TGTGCCAGCAGGACGGACGCAGCCGATTACAATGAGCAGTTCTTC. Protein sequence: CASRTDAADYNEQFF.